This TCR beta chain was sequenced for a study of blood T cell repertoires in COVID-19. Study-level information: Donors in the United States, Italy and Spain gave samples during acute or convalescent COVID-19. T cells, B-cell-depleted T cells, or PBMCs provided the cDNA or gDNA that served as material.

Authors' data handling: It was from reference gene primer amplification that nucleated cell counts were estimated. Sequencing was performed with immunoSEQ multiplex PCR; in TCRdb, only in-frame clones are kept and a portion is missing. D and trimming come from the DNA, and the V and J calls and clone size come from that table. The sample gives hundreds of thousands of clones, roughly 86% of which show up once; around 2.1% is in the top ten. The count of this clone is one. Germline V gene data show CDR1 as LGHDT and CDR2 as YNNKEL (reference sequence). The length of the CDR3 is 16 residues. V was pared by 4 bases and J by 3 bases, with 7 bases of the junction left unmatched.

The receptor's source is a woman in her twenties or thirties who had recovered from COVID-19. The chain couples TRBV3-1 (or the pseudogene TRBV3-2) to TRBJ2-7, with 12 nucleotides matching TRBD2. The sequenced sample was peripheral blood. CDR3 loop: CASSPPGLAGLYEQYF. In nucleotides, the CDR3 is TGTGCCAGCAGCCCCCCCGGACTAGCGGGGCTCTACGAGCAGTACTTC.